This TCR beta chain appears in the sequencing data of a study of lymphopenia after photon versus proton radiotherapy. Study findings and constraints: Proton therapy kept repertoires fairly stable, unlike photons, which gained effector/memory cells.

The protocol was immunoSEQ multiplex PCR, while the TCRdb copy is restricted to in-frame clones and leaves out a portion. The sample has 77,000 or so clones, around four fifths seen once. This clone was recorded only once. Its antigen is not known. This TCR was sampled from a man in his 60s with pancreatic cancer. Sample: peripheral blood, taken from a patient treated with proton-based radiotherapy.

The CDR3 DNA reads TGTGCCAGCAGTGCACCGGGACCTCAGTACAAGCAGTACTTC. Translated: CASSAPGPQYKQYF. The chain uses TRBV28 and TRBJ2-7, with D perhaps assigned TRBD1 or TRBD2 (5 bases each). Per the germline V gene, CDR1 is MDHEN and CDR2 is SYDVKM. CDR3 length: 14 amino acids. Deletions cut 5 bases from V and 8 bases from J, with 19 bases between.